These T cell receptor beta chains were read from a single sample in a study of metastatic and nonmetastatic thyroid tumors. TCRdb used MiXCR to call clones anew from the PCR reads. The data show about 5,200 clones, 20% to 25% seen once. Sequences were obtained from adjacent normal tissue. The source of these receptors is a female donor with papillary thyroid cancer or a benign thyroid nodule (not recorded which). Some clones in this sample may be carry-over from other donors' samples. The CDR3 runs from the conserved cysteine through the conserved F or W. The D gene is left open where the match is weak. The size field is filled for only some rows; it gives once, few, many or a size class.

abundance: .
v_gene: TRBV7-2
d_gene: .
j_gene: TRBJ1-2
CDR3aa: CASSSTGVVSYGYTF
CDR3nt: TGTGCCAGCAGCTCGACAGGCGTAGTTTCTTATGGCTACACCTTC

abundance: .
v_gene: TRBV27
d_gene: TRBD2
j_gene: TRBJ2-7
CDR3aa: CATAQKTSGSPYEQYF
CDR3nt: TGTGCCACCGCACAAAAAACTAGCGGGAGCCCCTACGAGCAGTACTTC

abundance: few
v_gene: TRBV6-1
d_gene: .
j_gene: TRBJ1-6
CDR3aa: CASSLLGSYNSPLHF
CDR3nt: TGTGCCAGCTCCCTGTTAGGCTCCTATAATTCACCCCTCCACTTT

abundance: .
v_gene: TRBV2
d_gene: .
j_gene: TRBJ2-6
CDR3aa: CASTPRSGQGRFGANVLTF
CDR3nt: TGTGCCAGCACCCCACGCTCGGGCCAGGGAAGGTTTGGGGCCAACGTCCTGACTTTC

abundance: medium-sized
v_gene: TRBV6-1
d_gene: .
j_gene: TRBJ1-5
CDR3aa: CASSAQHSNQPQHF
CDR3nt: TGTGCCAGCAGTGCCCAACATAGCAATCAGCCCCAGCATTTT

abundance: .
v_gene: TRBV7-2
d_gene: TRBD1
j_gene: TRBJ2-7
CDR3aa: CASSLGQGGTYEQYF
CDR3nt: TGTGCCAGCAGCCTAGGACAGGGGGGGACCTACGAGCAGTACTTC

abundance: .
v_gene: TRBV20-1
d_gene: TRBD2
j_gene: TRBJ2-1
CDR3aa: CSASDVGTSGRAIDEQFF
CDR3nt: TGCAGTGCTAGTGACGTGGGGACTAGCGGGAGGGCCATAGATGAGCAGTTCTTC

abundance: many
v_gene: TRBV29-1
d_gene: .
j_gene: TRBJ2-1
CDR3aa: CSVNRGWSNEQFF
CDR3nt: TGCAGCGTTAATCGAGGTTGGAGCAATGAGCAGTTCTTC

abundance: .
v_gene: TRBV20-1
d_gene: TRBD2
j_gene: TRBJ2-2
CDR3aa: CSAMEPGGTANTGELFF
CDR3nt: TGCAGTGCTATGGAGCCCGGGGGGACCGCTAACACCGGGGAGCTGTTTTTT

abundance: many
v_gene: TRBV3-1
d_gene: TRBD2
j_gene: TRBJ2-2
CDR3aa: CASSHTRLAGRTGELFF
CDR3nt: TGTGCCAGCAGCCACACCCGACTAGCGGGCCGCACCGGGGAGCTGTTTTTT

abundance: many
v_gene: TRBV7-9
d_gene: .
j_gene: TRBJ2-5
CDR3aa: CASSLAQGGETQYF
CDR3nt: TGTGCCAGCAGCTTAGCCCAGGGTGGGGAGACCCAGTACTTC

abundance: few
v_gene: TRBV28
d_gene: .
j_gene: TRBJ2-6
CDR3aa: CASTPSSSGANVLTF
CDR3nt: TGTGCCAGCACCCCGTCCTCCTCTGGGGCCAACGTCCTGACTTTC

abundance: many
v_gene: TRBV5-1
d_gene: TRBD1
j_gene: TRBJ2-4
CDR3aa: CASNEYRGQENIQYF
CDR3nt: TGCGCCAGCAACGAGTACAGGGGCCAGGAAAACATTCAGTACTTC

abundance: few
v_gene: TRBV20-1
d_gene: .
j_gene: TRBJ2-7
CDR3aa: CSAYTGLTYEQYF
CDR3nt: TGCAGTGCCTATACGGGCTTAACCTACGAGCAGTACTTC

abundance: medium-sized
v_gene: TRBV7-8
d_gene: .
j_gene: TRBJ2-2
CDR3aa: CASSLRGHTGELFF
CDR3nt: TGTGCCAGCAGCCTGAGGGGACACACCGGGGAGCTGTTTTTT

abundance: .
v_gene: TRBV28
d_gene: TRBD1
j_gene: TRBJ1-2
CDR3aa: CASRGTGSYGYTF
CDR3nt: TGTGCCAGCAGAGGGACAGGGTCGTATGGCTACACCTTC